The 26 T cell receptor beta chains in this list originate from one sample, sequenced in a study of cytomegalovirus exposure and HLA in healthy donors. Researchers ran the PCR with 60 Vbeta and 13 Jbeta primers. Some clones are missing from TCRdb's copy, which holds only in-frame ones; the method was immunoSEQ multiplex PCR. The sample yields some 130,000 clones, roughly 72% seen once. The sequenced sample was PBMCs. The receptors shown here come from a male donor in good health and CMV-seronegative.

The chain uses TRBV27 and TRBJ2-3; TRBD1 matches 7 bases. CDR1 and CDR2 (germline): MNHEY, SMNVEV (reference sequence). V shed 5 bases and J 6 bases; nucleotides not matched to a gene: 14. The CDR3 totals 16 residues. CDR3 sequence reads: CASSLTTTGAGDTQYF. The DNA of the CDR3 is TGTGCCAGCAGTCTCACCACTACAGGGGCTGGGGATACGCAGTATTTT.

The chain combines TRBV15 with TRBJ2-1; 9 nucleotides match TRBD2. The V and J ends lost 5 bases and 0 bases, in that order; junction bases with no gene match: 14. Germline lookup yields CDR1 LNHNV and CDR2 YYDKDF (reference sequence). There are 19 residues in the CDR3. The CDR3 protein is CATSSPLSPSGDSYNEQFF. As DNA, the CDR3 is TGTGCCACCAGCTCTCCCCTCTCCCCTAGCGGGGACTCCTACAATGAGCAGTTCTTC.

V and J are TRBV7-9 and TRBJ2-7; TRBD1 might be the D (5 bases). V was trimmed by 5 bases and J by 0 bases, leaving 14 bases between them. Germline V gives CDR1 SEHNR, CDR2 FQNEAQ (reference sequence). The CDR3 sequence is 15 residues long. CDR3 nucleotides: TGTGCCAGCAGCCAGGACACCCTGACCTCCTACGAGCAGTACTTC. This sequence encodes CASSQDTLTSYEQYF.

The J gene is TRBJ2-7, the V gene TRBV6-6, with TRBD1 matching 10 bases. Germline CDR1 reads MNHNY; CDR2 reads SVGAGI (reference sequence). Trimming removed 0 bases from V and 3 bases from J; junction bases left unmatched: 5. The length of the CDR3 is 16 residues. The DNA for the CDR3 is TGTGCCAGCAGTTACTCCCGGGACAGGGGATTCTACGAGCAGTACTTC. Amino acid sequence: CASSYSRDRGFYEQYF.

The V call is TRBV27, the J call TRBJ2-5, with no clear D. Trimming took 6 bases from V and 2 from J, leaving 13 bases between them. Germline lookup yields CDR1 MNHEY and CDR2 SMNVEV (reference sequence). The CDR3 runs to 14 residues. The CDR3 sequence: CASSRRFQQETQYF. The CDR3 DNA follows: TGTGCCAGCAGCCGCAGATTCCAGCAAGAGACCCAGTACTTC.

This clone was seen a handful of times. This sequence joins TRBV5-4 and TRBJ1-2; possibly TRBD1 for D (6 bases). Trimming pared 3 bases from V and 0 bases from J, leaving 9 bases between. Germline CDR1 reads SGHNT; CDR2 reads YYREEE (reference sequence). The CDR3 runs 14 residues. In nucleotides, the CDR3 is TGTGCCAGCAGCTCGACAGGCACTAACTATGGCTACACCTTC. It yields the protein CASSSTGTNYGYTF.

V is TRBV29-1 and J is TRBJ2-4, with a weak D call TRBD1 (6 bases). V was trimmed by 4 bases and J by 0 bases, leaving 19 bases between them. The CDR3 spans 17 residues. From germline, CDR1 is SQVTM and CDR2 ANQGSEA. In DNA, the CDR3 is TGCAGCGTTGGGGTGAGGGCAGGGGCTGGAGCCAAAAACATTCAGTACTTC. It yields the protein CSVGVRAGAGAKNIQYF. Full variable domain (remainder filled in from reference TRBV29-1 and TRBJ2-4): SAVISQKPSRDICQRGTSLTIQCQVDSQVTMMFWYRQQPGQSLTLIATANQGSEATYESGFVIDKFPISRPNLTFSTLTVSNMSPEDSSIYLCSVGVRAGAGAKNIQYFGAGTRLSVL.

This clone turned up a few times. This chain connects TRBV27 to TRBJ2-1; 11 nucleotides match TRBD2. This CDR3 is built from 14 residues. With 5 bases clipped from V and 8 bases from J, the junction kept 5 bases outside the gene matches. Per the germline V gene, CDR1 is MNHEY and CDR2 is SMNVEV (reference sequence). For the CDR3, the DNA is TGTGCCAGCAGTGGGAGGACTAGCGGGTATGAGCAGTTCTTC. Translation: CASSGRTSGYEQFF.

Written as DNA, the CDR3 is TGTGCCAGCCGGCCAGGGGGTACGTCTGCCGAGCAGTACTTC. This codes for CASRPGGTSAEQYF. The rearrangement joins TRBV13 to TRBJ2-7; TRBD1 aligns across 7 bases. The CDR3 spans 14 residues. Germline lookup yields CDR1 PRHDT and CDR2 FYEKMQ (reference sequence). The junction had 13 bases not matched to a gene; V was cut back by 8 bases and J by 6 bases.

The CDR3 DNA reads as TGTGCCAGCAGGCGGGACAGGGGGAGATCTGGGGCCAACGTCCTGACTTTC. This codes for CASRRDRGRSGANVLTF. The V and J genes are TRBV5-6 and TRBJ2-6, with 11 nucleotides matching TRBD1. J was trimmed by 1 base and V by 5 bases; bases with no gene match: 5. The CDR3 consists of 17 residues. The germline V gene has CDR1 SGHDT and CDR2 YYEEEE.

A single count supports this clone. In DNA form, the CDR3 reads TGTGCCAGCAGAACACTAGCGGGAGGCTCCTACGAGCAGTACTTC. Protein sequence: CASRTLAGGSYEQYF. This chain uses TRBV28 with TRBJ2-7, with TRBD2 matching 12 bases. V trimming: 6 bases; J trimming: 0 bases; junction bases outside the gene matches: 3. The CDR3 totals 15 residues. Germline V CDR1 and CDR2: MDHEN, SYDVKM.

The genes are TRBV4-3 and TRBJ1-2; 9 bases are shared with TRBD1. Germline V gene lookup returns CDR1 LGHNA and CDR2 YSLEER. J was trimmed by 4 bases and V by 1 base; bases with no gene match: 16. The CDR3 extends over 19 amino acids. In nucleotides, the CDR3 is TGCGCCAGCAGCCAAGGATTCGGGACGCGGACAGGGGAAGGCTATGGCTACACCTTC. Amino acid sequence: CASSQGFGTRTGEGYGYTF.

The chain has TRBV4-2 and TRBJ1-6; 7 bases align to TRBD1. The V and J ends lost 0 bases and 8 bases, in that order; junction bases with no gene match: 4. CDR3 size: 15 residues. CDR1 is LGHNA and CDR2 is YNFKEQ in the germline V gene. This CDR3 reads CASSQERGRDSPLHF. The CDR3 DNA follows: TGTGCCAGCAGCCAAGAAAGGGGGCGGGATTCACCCCTCCACTTT.

The V call is TRBV27, the J call TRBJ2-3, with TRBD2 as a possible D gene (6 bases). V lost 6 bases and J lost 1, with 23 bases in between. Per the germline V gene, CDR1 is MNHEY and CDR2 is SMNVEV (reference sequence). The CDR3 sequence is 18 residues long. For the CDR3, the DNA is TGTGCCAGCAGGAAGGAGGGGAGCGGAGTAAGAGGCACAGATACGCAGTATTTT. Protein product: CASRKEGSGVRGTDTQYF.

The CDR3 loop is CASSPRGSRRDTEAFF. As DNA, the CDR3 is TGTGCCAGCAGTCCCCGGGGCAGTAGGAGGGACACTGAAGCTTTCTTT. The V call is TRBV27, the J call TRBJ1-1, with D perhaps matching TRBD1 (5 bases). The CDR3 length is 16 residues. Germline V gene data show CDR1 as MNHEY and CDR2 as SMNVEV (reference sequence). Trimming stripped 5 bases from V and 3 bases from J, with 19 bases between.

This sequence joins TRBV9 and TRBJ2-1, with D tentatively TRBD1 (6 bases). This CDR3 is 14 amino acids long. V dropped 3 bases and J dropped 8 bases, with 15 bases sitting between them. Per germline, CDR1 SGDLS and CDR2 YYNGEE. This CDR3 is CASSASTGFDEQFF. The CDR3 DNA sequence: TGTGCCAGCAGCGCGAGCACAGGGTTCGATGAGCAGTTCTTC.

CDR3 sequence (DNA): TGTGCCAGCAGCTTAGTTTCTACTGGAAACACCATATATTTT. It yields the protein CASSLVSTGNTIYF. This chain joins TRBV7-9 and TRBJ1-3, with D unclear. The CDR3 contains 14 residues. V lost 1 base to trimming and J lost 2 bases, with 6 bases between them. Germline V gives CDR1 SEHNR, CDR2 FQNEAQ (reference sequence).

This clone was found a few times. This sequence joins TRBV28 and TRBJ1-1; D is perhaps TRBD1 (6 bases). The V and J ends lost 4 bases and 5 bases respectively, with 17 bases between them. Germline V lookup: CDR1 MDHEN, CDR2 SYDVKM. This CDR3 region has 15 residues. Here the CDR3 DNA reads TGTGCCAGCAGTTCAACAGGGCCCCCGAGGACTGAAGCTTTCTTT. As protein: CASSSTGPPRTEAFF.

The chain uses TRBV6-6 and TRBJ1-5; 9 nucleotides align to TRBD1. The CDR3 is 14 amino acids. Germline assignment: CDR1 MNHNY and CDR2 SVGAGI (reference sequence). Losses at the gene ends were 10 bases for V and 2 bases for J; bases not matched to a gene: 6. The CDR3 spells CATTGGLGNQPQHF. The CDR3 bases are TGTGCCACGACAGGGGGATTGGGCAATCAGCCCCAGCATTTT.

This sequence joins TRBV30 and TRBJ2-2; 9 bases agree with TRBD1. The J segment lost 6 bases and the V segment lost 2 bases, leaving 7 bases of the junction unmatched. This CDR3 is built from 15 residues. CDR1 and CDR2 from the germline V gene are GTSNPN and SVGIG (reference sequence). The CDR3 reads CAWSTGQGFAGELFF. The CDR3 DNA reads TGTGCCTGGAGTACGGGACAGGGTTTCGCCGGGGAGCTGTTTTTT.

This clone showed up just once. V is TRBV18 and J is TRBJ2-1, with D maybe TRBD1 (5 bases). The ends were cut back, 2 bases at V and 5 bases at J, with 16 bases in the middle. This CDR3 comprises 16 residues. Germline assignment: CDR1 KGHSH and CDR2 LQKENI. The CDR3 DNA reads as TGTGCCAGCTCACCAGTGTTGTTCAGGACAAACAATGAGCAGTTCTTC. As protein: CASSPVLFRTNNEQFF.

This chain joins TRBV30 and TRBJ2-1; the D gene is possibly TRBD2 (6 bases). Germline values: CDR1 GTSNPN, CDR2 SVGIG (reference sequence). Between the trimmed V and J ends, which lost 5 bases and 0 bases, there was a span of 14 bases. The CDR3 runs to 15 residues. CDR3 nucleotide sequence: TGTGCCTGGCGATCTAGCGTACACTCCTACAATGAGCAGTTCTTC. It is translated as CAWRSSVHSYNEQFF.

The chain has TRBV7-3 and TRBJ1-2; 9 nucleotides line up with TRBD1. The CDR3 sequence is 15 residues long. With 6 bases clipped from V and 10 bases from J, the junction kept 15 bases outside the gene matches. Germline CDR1 and CDR2: SGHTA and FQGTGA. In DNA, the CDR3 is TGTGCCAGCAGTCCCGGGACAGGGAGCCTAGATGACTACACCTTC. Its translation is CASSPGTGSLDDYTF.

CDR3 sequence reads: CATSGGGTDTQYF. The DNA of the CDR3 is TGTGCCACTTCGGGGGGAGGCACAGATACGCAGTATTTT. The chain has TRBV11-3 and TRBJ2-3; TRBD2 matches at 7 bases. The germline V gene has CDR1 SGHNT and CDR2 YENEEA. Trimming at V came to 10 bases and at J to 1 base, leaving 5 bases not matched to a gene. The CDR3 is 13 residues long.

CDR3 sequence: CATSSFRLETGPNQPQHF. The CDR3 DNA follows: TGTGCCACCAGCAGTTTCCGCTTAGAGACAGGGCCCAATCAGCCCCAGCATTTT. This sequence joins TRBV15 and TRBJ1-5, with TRBD1 matching over 7 bases. The J segment lost 3 bases and the V segment lost 3 bases, leaving 14 bases of the junction unmatched. The length of the CDR3 is 18 residues. Looked up from germline, CDR1 is LNHNV and CDR2 is YYDKDF (reference sequence).

The rearrangement uses TRBV18 and TRBJ2-5; 7 bases are shared with TRBD1. Losses at the gene ends were 3 bases for V and 2 bases for J; bases not matched to a gene: 9. The V gene's germline CDR1 is KGHSH and CDR2 LQKENI. This CDR3 contains 16 residues. CDR3 coding DNA: TGTGCCAGCTCACCGCCTTGGGACAGAGGACAAGAGACCCAGTACTTC. Its protein product is CASSPPWDRGQETQYF.